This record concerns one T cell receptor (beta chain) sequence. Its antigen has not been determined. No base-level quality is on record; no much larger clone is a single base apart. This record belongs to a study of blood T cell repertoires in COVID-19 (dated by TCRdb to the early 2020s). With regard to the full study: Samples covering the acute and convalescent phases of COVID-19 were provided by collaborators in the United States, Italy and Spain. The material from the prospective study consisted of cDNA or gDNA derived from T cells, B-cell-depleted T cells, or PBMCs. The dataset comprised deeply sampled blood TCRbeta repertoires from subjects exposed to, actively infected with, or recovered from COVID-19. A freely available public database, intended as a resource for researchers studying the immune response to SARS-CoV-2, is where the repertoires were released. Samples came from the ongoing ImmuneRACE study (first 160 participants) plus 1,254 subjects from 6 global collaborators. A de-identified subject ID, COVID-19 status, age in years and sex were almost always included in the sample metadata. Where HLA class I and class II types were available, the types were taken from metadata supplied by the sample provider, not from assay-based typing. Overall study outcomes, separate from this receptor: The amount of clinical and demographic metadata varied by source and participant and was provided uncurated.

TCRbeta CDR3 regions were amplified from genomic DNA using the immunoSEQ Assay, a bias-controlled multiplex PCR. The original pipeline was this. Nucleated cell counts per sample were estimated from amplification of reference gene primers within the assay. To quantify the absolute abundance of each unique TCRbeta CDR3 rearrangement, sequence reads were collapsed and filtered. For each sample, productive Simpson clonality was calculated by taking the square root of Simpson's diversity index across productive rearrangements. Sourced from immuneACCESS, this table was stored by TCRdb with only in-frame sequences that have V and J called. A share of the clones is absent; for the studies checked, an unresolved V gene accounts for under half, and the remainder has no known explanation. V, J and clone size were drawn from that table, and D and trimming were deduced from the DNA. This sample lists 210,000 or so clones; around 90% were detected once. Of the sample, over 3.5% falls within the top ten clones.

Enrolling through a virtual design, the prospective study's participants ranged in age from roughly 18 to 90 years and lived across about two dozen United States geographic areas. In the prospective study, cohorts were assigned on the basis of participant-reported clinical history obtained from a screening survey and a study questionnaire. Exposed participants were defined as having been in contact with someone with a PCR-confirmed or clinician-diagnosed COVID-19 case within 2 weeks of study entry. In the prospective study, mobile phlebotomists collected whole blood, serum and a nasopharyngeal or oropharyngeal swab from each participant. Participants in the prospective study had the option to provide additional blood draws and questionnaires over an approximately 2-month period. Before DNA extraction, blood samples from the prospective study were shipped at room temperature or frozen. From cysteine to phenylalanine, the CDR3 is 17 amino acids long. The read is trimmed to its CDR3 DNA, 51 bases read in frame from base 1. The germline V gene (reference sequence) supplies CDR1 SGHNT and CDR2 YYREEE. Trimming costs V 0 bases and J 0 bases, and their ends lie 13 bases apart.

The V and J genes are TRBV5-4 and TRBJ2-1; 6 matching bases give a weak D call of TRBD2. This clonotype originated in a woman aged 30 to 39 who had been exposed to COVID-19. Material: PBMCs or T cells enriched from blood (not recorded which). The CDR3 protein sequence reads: CASSLVGRPSSYNEQFF. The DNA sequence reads TGTGCCAGCAGCTTGGTGGGGAGGCCGAGCTCCTACAATGAGCAGTTCTTC.